This T cell receptor beta chain comes out of a study of CD8 T cells in Susac syndrome. The study's findings and limits: The Susac syndrome CD4+ T cell repertoires displayed no clonal expansion.

The RNA, about 0.5 to 1 ug, was put through reverse transcription using random hexamers. It was immunoSEQ multiplex PCR that amplified TCR beta CDR3 across 54 Vbeta and 13 Jbeta. One entry per CDR3 protein, called by TCRdb with MiXCR from the immunoSEQ multiplex PCR reads. This sample has approximately 180,000 distinct CDR3 sequences; 85% to 95% occur once, and the top ten carry 0.099%. On this clonotype itself: Its matching antigen is unknown.

The sequence derives from a human donor with Susac syndrome. The sequencing sample was made of CD4+ T cells from PBMCs.

This CDR3 is CSARVGRETQYF. CDR3 nucleotide sequence: TGCAGTGCTAGAGTGGGACGGGAGACCCAGTACTTC. The chain uses TRBV20-1 and TRBJ2-5; D is possibly TRBD1 or TRBD2 (5 bases each). V was trimmed by 1 base and J by 5 bases, leaving 8 bases between them. Germline V CDR1 and CDR2: DFQATT, SNEGSKA (reference sequence). This CDR3 region has 12 residues.